This TCR beta chain derives from a study of OX40 agonist ivuxolimab in advanced cancers. For the study at large: Patients' therapy was ivuxolimab, an antibody that acts as an agonist of OX40 (CD134). Study observations and caveats: With doses of 0.1-3.0 mg/kg, partial responders showed among the lowest clonal expansion. Several nonresponders also turned out to have low normalized T-cell clonal expansion. Clones of CD4+ and CD8+ blood T cells grew by week 6 at doses of 0.1 to 3.0 mg/kg.

Method: immunoSEQ multiplex PCR; TCRdb's copy keeps in-frame clones and lacks some. Here the sample spans around 90,000 clones, 80% to 90% being singletons. V shed 0 bases and J 1 base; nucleotides not matched to a gene: 10. The CDR3 is 18 residues long. The V gene's germline CDR1 is GTSNPN and CDR2 SVGIG (reference sequence). Notes on this clone: The antigen is unknown.

The sequence was obtained from an adult with an advanced solid tumor such as melanoma, head and neck, liver or kidney cancer. V gene TRBV30 combines with J gene TRBJ2-3; TRBD2 matches 10 bases. Specimen: CD4+ or CD8+ T cells sorted from blood, collected in a trial of the OX40 agonist ivuxolimab. CDR3 bases: TGTGCCTGGAGTGTACCGAGCGGGAGGGCCTCGGGCACAGATACGCAGTATTTT. Translating gives CAWSVPSGRASGTDTQYF.